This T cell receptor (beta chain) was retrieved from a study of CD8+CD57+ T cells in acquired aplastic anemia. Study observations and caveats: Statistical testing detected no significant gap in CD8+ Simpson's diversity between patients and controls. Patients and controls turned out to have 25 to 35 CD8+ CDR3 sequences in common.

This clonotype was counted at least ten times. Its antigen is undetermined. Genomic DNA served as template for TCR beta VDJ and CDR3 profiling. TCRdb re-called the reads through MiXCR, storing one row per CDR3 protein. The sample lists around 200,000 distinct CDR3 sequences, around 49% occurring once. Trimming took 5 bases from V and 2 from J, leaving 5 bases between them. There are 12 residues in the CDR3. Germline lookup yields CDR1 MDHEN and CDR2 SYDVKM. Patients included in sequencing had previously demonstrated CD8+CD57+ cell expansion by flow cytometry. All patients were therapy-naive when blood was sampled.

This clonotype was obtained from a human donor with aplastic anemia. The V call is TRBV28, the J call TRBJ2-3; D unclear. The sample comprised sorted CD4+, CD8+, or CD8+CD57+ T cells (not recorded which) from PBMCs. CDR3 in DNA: TGTGCCAGCAGTCCACCCACAGATACGCAGTATTTT. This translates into CASSPPTDTQYF. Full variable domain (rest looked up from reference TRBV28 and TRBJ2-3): DVKVTQSSRYLVKRTGEKVFLECVQDMDHENMFWYRQDPGLGLRLIYFSYDVKMKEKGDIPEGYSVSREKKERFSLILESASTNQTSMYLCASSPPTDTQYFGPGTRLTVL.